Below are 20 T cell receptor beta chains sequenced from a single sample in a study of Tregs in tolerant kidney transplant recipients (dated by TCRdb to the late 2010s). This specimen's time point label, per the study, means: blood sample drawn before combined kidney and bone marrow transplant. Receptor libraries were prepared by the immunoSEQ multiplex PCR assay. TCRdb re-hosts the immuneACCESS table, in-frame sequences only. Its copies lack some clones; in the studies checked, an unresolved V gene accounts for under half of them, and the cause for the rest is not known. The sample data list some 62,000 clones, and 95% to 98% of these were observed just once. The ten largest clones capture around 0.34% of the sample. This specimen consisted of Tregs from blood, obtained before the transplant. Every receptor here comes from a human donor who received a combined kidney and bone marrow transplant.

The gene calls are TRBV5-1 and TRBJ1-3; 10 bases line up with TRBD1. Trimming cost V 3 bases and J 9 bases; bases outside gene matches: 6. Germline CDR1 reads SGHRS; CDR2 reads YFSETQ. The CDR3 totals 14 residues. The CDR3 loop is CASSSGTGVSTIYF. The DNA of the CDR3 is TGCGCCAGCAGCTCCGGGACAGGGGTGTCCACCATATATTTT.

V gene TRBV7-7 combines with J gene TRBJ2-2; 7 bases line up with TRBD1. Germline lookup yields CDR1 SSHAT and CDR2 FNYEAQ (reference sequence). Unmatched junction bases numbered 8, after V lost 6 bases and J lost 4 bases. The CDR3 contains 15 residues. CDR3 in amino acids: CASSRDRAGTGELFF. The CDR3 coding sequence is TGTGCCAGCAGTCGTGACAGGGCGGGCACCGGGGAGCTGTTTTTT.

The chain employs TRBV30 and TRBJ2-5; 11 bases align to TRBD1. The CDR3 sequence is 13 residues long. Germline V gives CDR1 GTSNPN, CDR2 SVGIG (reference sequence). The J segment lost 5 bases and the V segment lost 2 bases, leaving 1 base of the junction unmatched. The DNA of the CDR3 is TGTGCCTGGAGTTGGGACAGGGGGGAGACCCAGTACTTC. Translating gives CAWSWDRGETQYF.

V is TRBV5-1 and J is TRBJ2-5; D gene ambiguous. The CDR3 contains 13 residues. CDR1 is SGHRS and CDR2 is YFSETQ in the germline V gene. V was shortened by 8 bases and J by 5 bases, with 16 bases between the two germline ends. In DNA form, the CDR3 reads TGCGCCAGTGCAAGAGCTCCCTCGGAGACCCAGTACTTC. Its translation: CASARAPSETQYF.

This chain uses TRBV7-2 with TRBJ1-2; 9 nucleotides line up with TRBD1. Germline V gene lookup returns CDR1 SGHTA and CDR2 FQGNSA. There are 13 residues in the CDR3. With 6 bases clipped from V and 8 bases from J, the junction kept 7 bases outside the gene matches. CDR3 sequence reads: CASRVGQGRGYTF. The DNA for the CDR3 is TGTGCCAGCAGGGTGGGACAGGGAAGGGGCTACACCTTC.

The rearrangement links TRBV7-2 to TRBJ1-3; perhaps TRBD1 as D (6 bases). Trimming shortened V by 5 bases and J by 2 bases, and 22 bases separated the two germline ends. Per the germline V gene, CDR1 is SGHTA and CDR2 is FQGNSA. The length of the CDR3 is 18 residues. In DNA, the CDR3 is TGTGCCAGCAGCCCCGACAGGTTTCACTCTCGGGCTGGAAACACCATATATTTT. Amino acids: CASSPDRFHSRAGNTIYF.

V and J are TRBV25-1 and TRBJ2-5; 14 bases agree with TRBD2. Losses at the gene ends were 1 base for V and 4 bases for J; bases not matched to a gene: 5. The CDR3 has 17 residues. Germline V gene sequence: CDR1 MGHDK, CDR2 SYGVNS. The CDR3 protein is CASSELIGLAGGETQYF. CDR3 bases: TGTGCCAGCAGTGAATTGATCGGACTAGCGGGAGGAGAGACCCAGTACTTC. Combining the CDR3 with reference TRBV25-1 and TRBJ2-5 gives the whole variable domain EADIYQTPRYLVIGTGKKITLECSQTMGHDKMYWYQQDPGMELHLIHYSYGVNSTEKGDLSSESTVSRIRTEHFPLTLESARPSHTSQYLCASSELIGLAGGETQYFGPGTRLLVL.

This sequence joins TRBV5-1 and TRBJ2-3, with a possible D match to TRBD2 (5 bases). Trimming left V 3 bases short and J 4 bases short, with 9 bases between. Germline V gene data show CDR1 as SGHRS and CDR2 as YFSETQ. CDR3 length equals 13 residues. CDR3 sequence reads: CASSSYGADTQYF. The CDR3 DNA reads as TGCGCCAGCAGCTCGTACGGGGCAGATACGCAGTATTTT.

The chain recombines TRBV10-2 with TRBJ2-1, with D unclear. Per the germline V gene, CDR1 is WSHSY and CDR2 is SAAADI. CDR3 length equals 13 residues. The germline V and J ends were trimmed by 6 bases and 4 bases, with 10 bases remaining between them. Here the CDR3 reads CASSLTRYNEQFF. Written as DNA, the CDR3 is TGCGCCAGCAGCCTAACTCGGTACAATGAGCAGTTCTTC.

The V gene is TRBV9, the J gene TRBJ2-5; a weak D match, TRBD1 (6 bases). CDR3 length: 15 amino acids. Germline V lookup: CDR1 SGDLS, CDR2 YYNGEE. Trimming stripped 4 bases from V and 0 bases from J, with 13 bases between. CDR3 sequence reads: CASSLQGQYQETQYF. CDR3 in DNA: TGTGCCAGCAGCCTCCAGGGGCAGTACCAAGAGACCCAGTACTTC.

The chain combines TRBV10-2 with TRBJ2-7; TRBD2 aligns across 9 bases. With 5 bases clipped from V and 2 bases from J, the junction kept 4 bases outside the gene matches. The CDR3 has 14 residues. From germline, CDR1 is WSHSY and CDR2 SAAADI. The CDR3 DNA follows: TGCGCCAGCAGTCATAGACTAGCGGCCTACGAGCAGTACTTC. It specifies CASSHRLAAYEQYF.

The chain joins TRBV1 to TRBJ2-1; the table's D gene call, TRBD2, was not cross checked with the DNA. TRBV1 is a documented pseudogene. The CDR3 length is 20 residues. The CDR3 loop is CTSSPGLAGGLPKPSNEQFF. The CDR3 coding sequence is TGCACCAGCAGTCCAGGACTAGCGGGAGGCCTCCCAAAGCCCTCCAATGAGCAGTTCTTC.

The chain is built from TRBV6-5 and TRBJ2-5; 7 bases align to TRBD2. With 5 bases clipped from V and 5 bases from J, the junction kept 5 bases outside the gene matches. The length of the CDR3 is 13 residues. Germline-derived CDR1 and CDR2 are MNHEY and SVGAGI. CDR3 nucleotides: TGTGCCAGCAGTCAGAGGGGAGGGGAGACCCAGTACTTC. This encodes CASSQRGGETQYF.

The rearrangement uses TRBV6-1 and TRBJ2-7; a possible D gene is TRBD2 (6 bases). Trimming shortened V by 6 bases and J by 0 bases, and 15 bases separated the two germline ends. CDR3 length equals 15 residues. Germline CDR1 MNHNS, CDR2 SASEGT. The CDR3 DNA reads as TGTGCCAGCAGAGAGACCGGGACTTCCTCCTACGAGCAGTACTTC. This codes for CASRETGTSSYEQYF.

The chain has TRBV9 and TRBJ1-4; no clear D. V was trimmed by 0 bases and J by 4 bases, leaving 10 bases between them. Germline V gene lookup returns CDR1 SGDLS and CDR2 YYNGEE. The length of the CDR3 is 15 residues. Written as DNA, the CDR3 is TGTGCCAGCAGCGTAGGGCCAGGAATTAATGAAAAACTGTTTTTT. Translating gives CASSVGPGINEKLFF.

The gene calls are TRBV7-3 and TRBJ1-2; 10 positions match TRBD1. The ends lost 1 base at V and 7 bases at J; junction bases unmatched: 9. The germline V gene encodes CDR1 SGHTA and CDR2 FQGTGA. The CDR3 extends over 16 amino acids. Here the CDR3 reads CASSLITGTGDVGYTF. DNA for the CDR3: TGTGCCAGCAGCTTAATCACCGGGACAGGGGATGTTGGCTACACCTTC.

The chain has TRBV27 and TRBJ2-7, with D possibly TRBD1 on 6 matching bases. Trimming removed 6 bases at V and 5 bases at J, with 20 bases between. Germline V gives CDR1 MNHEY, CDR2 SMNVEV (reference sequence). There are 15 residues in the CDR3. The CDR3 loop reads CASSSGRTVSHEQYF. In nucleotides, the CDR3 is TGTGCCAGCAGCTCTGGGCGGACAGTATCCCACGAGCAGTACTTC.

The CDR3 sequence: CSVERGNLEKLFF. The CDR3 DNA reads TGCAGCGTTGAAAGGGGGAACTTGGAAAAACTGTTTTTT. This sequence joins TRBV29-1 and TRBJ1-4; D might be TRBD1 (6 bases). Germline lookup yields CDR1 SQVTM and CDR2 ANQGSEA. Between the trimmed V and J ends, which lost 2 bases and 8 bases, there was a span of 12 bases. CDR3 length: 13 amino acids.

The V gene is TRBV9, the J gene TRBJ2-3; D may be TRBD2 (6 bases). This CDR3 spans 19 amino acids. V lost 6 bases to trimming and J lost 4 bases, with 30 bases between them. Per the germline V gene, CDR1 is SGDLS and CDR2 is YYNGEE. The CDR3 sequence is CASTRGSGWESSAADTQYF. In DNA, the CDR3 is TGTGCCAGCACCAGAGGCAGCGGGTGGGAGAGCTCCGCCGCAGATACGCAGTATTTT.

The genes are TRBV30 and TRBJ1-1; D may be TRBD1 (5 bases). The CDR3 has 13 amino acids. V gave up 3 bases and J gave up 1 base, with 9 bases separating them. CDR1 and CDR2 (germline): GTSNPN, SVGIG (reference sequence). CDR3 nucleotides: TGTGCCTGGAGCCCCACAGGGAACACTGAAGCTTTCTTT. As protein: CAWSPTGNTEAFF.